The sequence of this TCR beta chain was determined in a study of identical twins (dated by TCRdb to the mid-2010s). With regard to the full study: To test whether fetal clonotypes persist, this study deep-sequenced TCR alpha and beta repertoires from monozygotic twins, from unrelated adults of various ages, and from cord blood. Replicate twin experiments were performed at different times using different library preparation protocols to rule out contamination. Here is what the overall study found, with its caveats: Recombination models systematically underestimated out-of-frame TCR alpha sharing in monozygotic twins but agreed with sharing between unrelated individuals. Out-of-frame TCR alpha sequences shared between twins showed an excess of low generation-probability sequences compared with coincidental sharing between unrelated individuals. Invariant T cells such as MAIT and iNKT could partly confound zero-insertion analyses, although diverse VJ usage argued against such confounding for most clonotypes. Fewer insertions were carried by abundant cord blood beta clonotypes; a weaker similar trend was observed in young adult naive repertoires, while no such trend was observed in memory repertoires. A weaker excess of twin sharing was found in beta out-of-frame sequences because the signal-to-noise ratio was lowered by fewer shared sequences. Because the same donors could not be followed over many years, conclusions were based on cross-sectional statistical analysis.

The library was generated by 5' RACE. The sequencer was an Illumina HiSeq 2000. Template switching introduced a universal primer binding site; the final cDNA contained a unique molecular identifier, enabling accurate counting of TCR cDNA molecules. Specific primers in the conserved constant-segment region were used to synthesize first-strand cDNA for the TCR alpha and beta chains. To control for contamination, every cDNA library carried two barcodes: a SMART-Mk sample barcode plus Illumina barcodes. TruSeq adapter sequences, together with Illumina sample barcodes, were added in two successive PCR steps. TCR alpha and beta cDNA libraries were sequenced on the Illumina HiSeq platform with custom primers. The authors' pipeline ran thus. Unique molecular identifiers were extracted from raw reads with MiGEC, and CDR3 positions were determined with MiXCR. For each individual, recombination models were inferred using an EM algorithm with the repgenHMM and IGoR tools. Shared clonotype analysis was performed with the tcR package in R, normalizing sharing by the product of cloneset sizes. To study raw recombination free of thymic and clonal selection effects, out-of-frame nonproductive sequences were analyzed. TCRdb reanalyzed the raw reads on its own, using fastp at Q25 for trimming and MiXCR for clone calling, and kept in-frame beta chains. Rows with a matching CDR3 protein are joined into one entry that keeps the most common DNA and genes. TCRdb assigned the V and J calls; the authors' analysis was not used. Counted in this sample were 500,000 or so distinct CDR3 sequences; about 14% of them appeared once. The ten largest clones capture approximately 0.52% of the sample.

This clonotype was seen a few times. Its target antigen remains unknown. No per-base quality is available; no much larger clone lies one base away. Only healthy Caucasian donors were included. Three pairs of female monozygotic twins, all aged 18 to 29 years, made up the twin cohort. CD4+ and CD8+ T cell populations were isolated with positive isolation kits from Invitrogen. Based on the germline V gene (reference sequence), the CDR1 and CDR2 sequences are LGHDT and YNNKEL. Measured from the cysteine to the phenylalanine, the CDR3 is 15 residues long. Here the CDR3 DNA is all that survives: 45 bases in frame from base 1. V gives up 8 bases and J gives up 2 bases, and the segment between their germline ends measures 18 bases. These records were also assigned to another study, of yellow fever vaccine responses in identical twins. The second study, in turn, reports: The authors reported that the T cell response to vaccination in identical twins appeared partly convergent and partly personalized. Focusing on identical twins, the study followed the T cell clones that responded to the vaccine, and did so with precision.

The V gene is TRBV3-1 and the J gene is TRBJ1-1; too little of a D gene remains to name it. The specimen was CD4+ T cells sorted from blood. The source is a woman younger than 30 in good health. The CDR3 protein sequence reads: CASRKEAGSNTEAFF. The base sequence is TGTGCCAGCCGTAAAGAGGCCGGGAGCAACACTGAAGCTTTCTTT.